The clone carrying this TCR beta chain was seen many times. Antigen specificity is unknown. These data belong to a study of response to subunit inactivated influenza vaccine. The study, taken as a whole, reports: Authors suggested few new T cells are recruited by each seasonal influenza vaccination.

The CDR3 is 12 residues long. Germline V gene sequence: CDR1 MNHEY, CDR2 SVGAGI. The germline V and J ends were trimmed by 8 bases and 4 bases, with 11 bases remaining between them. Each CDR3 protein gets one entry after TCRdb re-called the RT-PCR reads with MiXCR. This sample yields over 400,000 distinct CDR3 sequences, of which approximately 11% are seen a single time; less than 15% belongs to the top ten. The sample was PBMCs from blood, taken 45 days after vaccination. The chain has TRBV6-5 and TRBJ2-5, with D possibly matching TRBD2 (6 bases). The source of this sequence is a man aged 45-60 years who received an inactivated influenza vaccine. CDR3 residues: CASRGTAETQYF. CDR3 nucleotide sequence: TGTGCCAGCCGGGGGACGGCAGAGACCCAGTACTTC.